Below, one T cell receptor beta chain is given with its context. Reverse transcription of all isolated RNA meant that expressed TCRB transcripts were sequenced. Assay used: immunoSEQ multiplex PCR; TCRdb lists only in-frame clones, some missing. The table shows hundreds of thousands of clones, with 15% to 17% occurring only once. The CDR3 covers 12 residues. Trimming pared 3 bases from V and 7 bases from J, leaving 7 bases between. The germline V gene has CDR1 LNHDA and CDR2 SQIVND (reference sequence). The data were taken from a study of beta chain features in type 1 diabetes. The source is a man aged 18 to 29 in good health. The chain carries TRBV19 and TRBJ1-5; unclear D gene. The sequenced sample was naive CD4+ T cells from blood. The CDR3 bases are TGTGCCAGTAGTATTCTGTCGCAGCCCCAGCATTTT. It translates to CASSILSQPQHF.